These T cell receptor beta chains were read from a single sample in a study of T cell responses to AZD1222 COVID-19 vaccine. Sequenced by immunoSEQ multiplex PCR; TCRdb stores in-frame clones only, minus some. This sample yields about 110,000 clones, of which around 90% are seen a single time; less than 4% belongs to the top ten. The material was peripheral blood, obtained on day 0 of MenACWY control vaccination. These receptor sequences come from an adult in good health. Both conserved end residues are trimmed from each CDR3. The D gene is left open where the match is weak.

J gene | V gene | D gene | CDR3 protein
TRBJ2-5 | TRBV6-5 | NA | ASRGRYQETQY
TRBJ2-2 | TRBV15 | NA | ATSREHSTGELF
TRBJ1-1 | TRBV28 | NA | ASSLWVTGTTEAF
TRBJ2-5 | TRBV9 | TRBD2 | ASSFGTSGGVETQY
TRBJ2-5 | TRBV5-1 | NA | ASSVTVQETQY
TRBJ2-3 | TRBV28 | NA | ASSHYSTDTQY
TRBJ2-3 | TRBV7-9 | TRBD1 | ASSLQGQGTDTQY
TRBJ2-1 | TRBV4-1 | TRBD1 | ASSPGQGASYNEQF
TRBJ1-1 | TRBV30 | NA | AWSGQQNTEAF
TRBJ2-1 | TRBV7-9 | NA | ASSFGGAYNEQF
TRBJ1-2 | TRBV12-3/TRBV12-4 | NA | ASSGGHGYT
TRBJ1-1 | TRBV5-1 | NA | ASSLVGPREEAF
TRBJ2-2 | TRBV11-2 | NA | ASSGDAANTGELF
TRBJ2-7 | TRBV3-1/TRBV3-2 | NA | ASSQAFGTLGNEQY
TRBJ1-5 | TRBV7-9 | NA | ASGGLGNQPQH
TRBJ2-1 | TRBV29-1 | NA | SVEVRRALTWNEQF
TRBJ2-2 | TRBV2 | TRBD1 | ASSEPRGRTGELF
TRBJ1-1 | TRBV24-1 | NA | ATSDPRGAGTEAF
TRBJ2-1 | TRBV6-5 | TRBD2 | ASRASGEMEQF